This record concerns one TCR beta chain sequence. This specimen comes from a study of T cell repertoires in cytomegalovirus infection. CDR1 is MNHEY and CDR2 is SVGEGT in the germline V gene. With V trimmed by 5 bases and J by 6 bases, 11 bases remained unmatched. The CDR3 consists of 16 residues. TCRdb reanalysed the reads using MiXCR and keeps one entry per CDR3 protein. The sample gives more than 400,000 distinct CDR3 sequences, more than 25% of which show up once; about 13% is in the top ten. The sequenced sample was PBMCs. The sequence was collected from a human donor in good health (CMV status not recorded). Some clones in this sample may be carry-over from other donors' samples. The V gene is TRBV6-2 or TRBV6-3, the J gene TRBJ2-3; TRBD2 matches 10 bases. The CDR3 DNA reads as TGTGCCAGCAGTCCGAGCGGGAGGGCCCTCGTGGATACGCAGTATTTT. Translation: CASSPSGRALVDTQYF.